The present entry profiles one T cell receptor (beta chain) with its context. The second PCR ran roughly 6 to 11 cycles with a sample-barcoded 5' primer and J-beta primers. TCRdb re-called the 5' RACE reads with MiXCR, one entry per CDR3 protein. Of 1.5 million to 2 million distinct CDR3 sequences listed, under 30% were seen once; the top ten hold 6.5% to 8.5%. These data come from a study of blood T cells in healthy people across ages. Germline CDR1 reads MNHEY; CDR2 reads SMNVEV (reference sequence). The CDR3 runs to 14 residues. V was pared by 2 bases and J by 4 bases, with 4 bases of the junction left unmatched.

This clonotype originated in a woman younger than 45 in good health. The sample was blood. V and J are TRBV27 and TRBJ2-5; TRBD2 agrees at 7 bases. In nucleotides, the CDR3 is TGTGCCAGCAGTTTACGTAGGGAGGGAGAGACCCAGTACTTC. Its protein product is CASSLRREGETQYF.